This T cell receptor (beta chain) was sequenced for a study of cytomegalovirus exposure and HLA in healthy donors (dated by TCRdb to the late 2010s). Describing the broader study: In an earlier analysis of around 540 of the donors, 250 to 300 Gb of sequence data and 90 million to 130 million unique TCR beta sequences from roughly 190 million T cells were reported. An early release covering some 640 HLA-typed donors comprised approximately 300 gigabases of sequencing data and tens of millions of unique TCR sequences. The genetic ancestry cluster associated with self-reported Caucasian donors included over 65% of the roughly 380 genotyped donors. The aim of the study was to test whether cataloging public T cell receptors could identify signatures of past pathogen exposure. The study profiled the T cell repertoires of about 720 subjects by immunosequencing and related them to cytomegalovirus serostatus. In addition to the first cohort of roughly 700 subjects, a separate validation cohort of approximately 110 different subjects was used. The study combined high-throughput TCR immunosequencing, statistical association of individual TCRs with disease status, and machine learning to predict cytomegalovirus infection status. A later analysis re-examined previously published TCR beta repertoires from roughly 650 donors and added high-resolution HLA genotyping to investigate patterns of TCR occurrence. In the later analysis, no new phenotypic data were used to find candidate immune exposures; instead, reliance was placed on TCR beta sequences and their occurrence across donors. In an earlier analysis of roughly 600 of the donors, high-throughput TCR beta sequencing was used to judge whether each TCR beta V gene segment behaved as functional or pseudogenic. Donor age, sex, ethnicity and CMV serostatus were compiled together with the repertoire data. A later genetic analysis used genome-wide SNP genotypes for about three fifths of the 666 donors, treating that subset as a discovery cohort. Every discovery cohort repertoire had been produced on one sequencing platform. HLA typing included class I and class II loci at four-digit resolution. Typing coverage varied by locus: roughly 629-640 donors for A, B, C, DRB1 and DQB1; roughly 520 for DQA1; approximately 610 for DPA1; some 470 for DPB1. Because of strong linkage in the cohort, roughly five DR-DQ haplotypes were treated as single units for association and clustering. Among about 390 genotyped donors of the cohort, an average of around 240,000 unique TCR beta nucleotide sequences were sequenced per donor, approximately 20% of them non-productive.

Findings and caveats that apply to the study as a whole: Some IMGT-functional V segments, including TRBV6-2 and TRBV6-3, could not be distinguished by the 87-base-pair reads and were therefore excluded. At a false discovery rate of 0.05, a later analysis linked fewer than 20,000 TCR beta sequences to specific HLA alleles. A later genetic analysis reported fewer N-insertions in productive TCRs among donors in an Asian-associated ancestry cluster than the roughly 720-donor mean. Most TCR sequences were seen in very few donors, while some public TCRs were found in many individuals. Linkage disequilibrium might explain the correlated functional status among segregating V segments, but an unknown experimental factor could not be excluded. In a later analysis, most CMV-associated TCR beta chains were found to appear HLA-restricted, with HLA associations seemingly driven largely by CMV exposure. Because some donors lacked HLA typing at each locus, the association tests relied only on the typed subset. A later analysis reported that several top co-occurrence clusters appeared linked to parvovirus B19, influenza, CMV and Epstein-Barr virus. V-gene and J-gene trimming of TCR beta chains was associated with a missense DCLRE1C variant in a later genetic analysis, and the association was replicated in an independent cohort. Because counts were too low, seventeen rarely observed V segments, including chromosome 9 orphons, were left out of the earlier analysis of about 620 of the donors. The cohort was sequenced for TCR beta chains only, and without alpha or paired-chain data the features that could be detected were limited. In a later analysis, the rate of TCR association differed among HLA loci, with DRB1 alleles having the most associated TCRs and HLA-C alleles having the fewest. The presence/absence analyses assumed that sequencing depth was roughly uniform across donors, and that assumption may not be true. In the study, around 150 TCR beta chains were listed as associated with cytomegalovirus. A group of highly shared sequence variants was considered likely to be a technical artifact of the sequencing pipeline. Broadly in line with IMGT annotations, most TCR beta V segments showed up in productive rearrangements about 87% or about 30% of the time in an earlier analysis of roughly 590 of the donors. A further reported finding was that TCR beta sequences accurately predicted the HLA-A and HLA-B alleles for most subjects in the first cohort. According to the authors, the approach could potentially be generalized to other disease states and immunological phenotypes. A few of the identified cytomegalovirus-associated TCR beta chains were confirmed in vitro to be specific for cytomegalovirus antigens. When HLA alleles, especially DR and DQ, strongly co-occurred, TCR associations were difficult to assign to individual alleles. In a later analysis, HLA-associated TCR beta chains showed more clonal expansion and lower generation probabilities than non-associated chains that were equally common. The classifier was reported to diagnose cytomegalovirus status with high specificity and sensitivity in both the original cohort and the validation cohort. Immune exposure information for the cohort was limited to CMV serostatus.

The cohort consisted of more than 650 healthy bone marrow donors. At the time of sampling, all cohort members were nominally healthy, though unrecorded immune exposures were likely present. The donor was CMV seronegative and was included in the group of 352 seronegative cohort members. Each donor provided a peripheral blood sample, and peripheral blood mononuclear cells were used for TCR beta sequencing. Genomic DNA extraction from the blood cell samples was performed with the Qiagen DNeasy Blood Extraction Kit. Concerning this clone itself: Its antigen is still unknown. Within one base of it there is no much larger clone, and no base qualities were kept.

CDR1 SGHTA and CDR2 FQGNSA are derived from the germline V gene. The CDR3 starts with the cysteine, ends with the phenylalanine, and has 13 residues. The CDR3 DNA has 39 bases and is translated from base 1. Trimming at the junction amounts to 2 bases on V and 1 base on J, and the germline ends lie 5 bases apart. The protocol used for the library was the immunoSEQ multiplex PCR assay. For the multiplex PCR, a mixture combining 60 forward primers for TCR Vbeta segments and 13 reverse primers for TCR Jbeta segments was used. Amplification of the CDR3 region of rearranged TCR beta genes was performed with a multiplex PCR assay on genomic DNA. Amplified TCR beta libraries were sequenced as 87-base-pair reads on the Illumina HiSeq System. In the source study's methods: In a later analysis, some 80 million unique TCR beta chains were counted across the approximately 640 repertoires, and around 10 million of these chains were shared by at least two donors. A nearest-neighbor algorithm error-corrected the raw reads and collapsed the reads into unique sequences, merging closely related sequences to remove PCR and sequencing errors. To assign V, D and J gene segments, CDR3 sequences were aligned to IMGT reference sequences. Each retained sequence needed at least a six-nucleotide match to both a V gene segment and a J gene segment. A rearrangement counted as productive if the CDR3 had no stop codons and remained in frame with V and J, and every other rearrangement counted as non-productive. Following IMGT convention, CDR3 was defined as the stretch from the second conserved V-encoded cysteine up to the conserved J-encoded phenylalanine. The earlier analysis of about 560 of the donors excluded any sequence lacking an unambiguous match to a single V gene segment. An earlier analysis of fewer than 750 of the donors classified V segments as functional when productive rearrangements were above 56.7% and as segregating when the standard deviation between donors was above 5%. A statistical classification framework was developed to diagnose cytomegalovirus status using the catalog of TCR beta chain sequences. In a later analysis, TCR nucleotide sequences were compared against IMGT/GENE-DB human TR gene sequences so that V and J genes could be assigned. In a later analysis, CDR3 sequences and most-parsimonious VDJ recombination scenarios were assigned using the TCRdist pipeline. A later analysis defined each TCR beta chain by its CDR3 amino acid sequence plus V-gene family, and excluded reads lacking a unique V-gene family. A later analysis removed roughly 590 highly shared, low-generation-probability nucleotide sequences to deal with suspected cross-contamination and a sequencing artifact. In a later analysis, a clonal expansion index was calculated for each public chain from normalized within-repertoire ranks of inferred template counts. In a later analysis, generation probabilities were computed using a VDJ recombination model fitted to out-of-frame rearrangements, and the results were checked against IGoR. Hypergeometric tests were used in a later analysis to score TCR-TCR, TCR-HLA and TCR-CMV co-occurrence, with a repertoire-size bias correction applied to the TCR pairs. To estimate false discovery rates, a later analysis permuted the HLA or CMV assignments 20 times. In a later analysis, co-occurring TCRs were grouped using DBSCAN, and TCRdist sequence similarity was added for clustering within HLA-allele-positive subsets. Repertoires with fewer than 30,000 or more than 120,000 public chains were left out of co-occurrence clustering, as were four to six repertoires with anomalous nucleotide sharing. In TCRdb, the immuneACCESS table is reduced to in-frame sequences with V and J assigned. These tables do not hold every clone; where another copy was compared, an unresolved V gene accounts for under half, and the others remain unexplained. The DNA gave D and trimming, while V, J and clone size come from that table. The sample table holds 150,000 or so clones, of which approximately 80% were seen once. In total, the top ten clones hold 1.5% to 2.5% of the sample.

This clonotype was obtained from a man aged 18 to 29 in good health and CMV-seronegative. The sequenced sample consisted of PBMCs. In this chain, TRBV7-2 is recombined with TRBJ1-1; confidence is insufficient to name the D gene. The nucleotide sequence is TGTGCCAGCAGCTTACAGGAGAACACTGAAGCTTTCTTT. This gives the protein CASSLQENTEAFF. With all but the CDR3 taken from the reference TRBV7-2 and TRBJ1-1 genes, the full variable domain is: GAGVSQSPSNKVTEKGKDVELRCDPISGHTALYWYRQSLGQGLEFLIYFQGNSAPDKSGLPSDRFSAERTGGSVSTLTIQRTQQEDSAVYLCASSLQENTEAFFGQGTRLTVV.